The 8 T cell receptor beta chains given below trace back to one sample, sequenced in a study of T-cell reconstitution after alpha-beta-depleted transplantation in children. It was with unique molecular identifiers that the TCRbeta library was prepared. TCRdb called the PCR reads again in MiXCR, with one record for every CDR3 protein. The sample holds a few hundred thousand distinct CDR3 sequences; roughly 10% are singletons and the top ten take approximately 5%. Source: PBMCs from the stem cell graft donor, taken from the stem cell graft. The receptors were gathered from a human donor who donated a stem cell graft to a child with acute myeloid leukemia.

The V and J genes are TRBV30 and TRBJ2-7; D may match TRBD1 or TRBD2 (6 bases each). The CDR3 consists of 14 residues. CDR1 and CDR2 (germline): GTSNPN, SVGIG (reference sequence). V shed 1 base and J shed 5 bases, with 15 bases lying between them. The CDR3 loop is CAWSGGKGGNEQYF. The CDR3 DNA reads TGTGCCTGGAGTGGAGGGAAGGGGGGAAACGAGCAGTACTTC.

In this sample, this clonotype turned up many times. The chain's CDR3 is CSGDLSGHTDTQYF. In DNA, the CDR3 is TGCAGCGGGGACCTGTCGGGACACACAGATACGCAGTATTTT. This chain links TRBV29-1 with TRBJ2-3, with D maybe TRBD1 (6 bases). Deletions cut 7 bases from V and 2 bases from J, with 16 bases between. CDR1 SQVTM and CDR2 ANQGSEA come from the germline V gene. This CDR3 has 14 residues.

V and J are TRBV6-1 and TRBJ1-1; D is ambiguous. The length of the CDR3 is 14 residues. V shed 6 bases and J shed 1 base, with 12 bases lying between them. From germline, CDR1 is MNHNS and CDR2 SASEGT. The CDR3 is CASRPPDKNTEAFF. CDR3 sequence (DNA): TGTGCCAGCAGACCCCCCGACAAGAACACTGAAGCTTTCTTT.

The table lists this clonotype with many counts. The rearrangement joins TRBV29-1 to TRBJ2-7; 9 nucleotides align to TRBD1. The CDR3 covers 14 residues. The J segment lost 3 bases and the V segment lost 1 base, leaving 4 bases of the junction unmatched. Germline loops: CDR1 SQVTM, CDR2 ANQGSEA. The DNA of the CDR3 is TGCAGCGTTGAAGGGACAGGGGAAATCTACGAGCAGTACGTC. This codes for CSVEGTGEIYEQYV.

The chain has TRBV13 and TRBJ2-1; no clear D gene. The CDR3 has 13 amino acids. Deletions cut 5 bases from V and 5 bases from J, with 10 bases between. CDR1 is PRHDT and CDR2 is FYEKMQ in the germline V gene (reference sequence). The CDR3 DNA follows: TGTGCCAGCAGCCCTCTAGAAAACAATGAGCAGTTCTTC. Translated: CASSPLENNEQFF.

This clonotype was picked up a small number of times. The genes are TRBV5-1 and TRBJ2-1; 9 nucleotides align to TRBD2. From germline, CDR1 is SGHRS and CDR2 YFSETQ. This CDR3 contains 15 residues. Unmatched junction bases numbered 5, after V lost 1 base and J lost 6 bases. The CDR3 protein is CASSLPSGVGNEQFF. The CDR3 coding sequence is TGCGCCAGCAGCTTGCCTAGCGGGGTTGGCAATGAGCAGTTCTTC.

This clonotype was observed a few times. The chain combines TRBV27 with TRBJ2-5, with 7 bases fitting TRBD2. Per germline, CDR1 MNHEY and CDR2 SMNVEV (reference sequence). With 4 bases clipped from V and 4 bases from J, the junction kept 9 bases outside the gene matches. This CDR3 comprises 15 residues. Here the CDR3 DNA reads TGTGCCAGCAGTTCCGGGAGGTCCCCCCCAGAGACCCAGTACTTC. Translated, it gives CASSSGRSPPETQYF.

CDR3 sequence: CASSFPTGGSGPDKNIQYF. For the CDR3, the DNA is TGTGCCAGCAGTTTCCCCACAGGAGGGAGCGGGCCAGACAAAAACATTCAGTACTTC. The gene calls are TRBV11-1 and TRBJ2-4, with D perhaps TRBD2 (6 bases). Germline CDR1 SGHAT, CDR2 FQDESV (reference sequence). The V end lost 6 bases, the J end lost 3 bases, and 27 bases lay between the germline ends. This CDR3 has 19 amino acids.